The 26 T cell receptor beta chains presented below share a single source sample, sequenced in a study of identical twins. MiXCR, run by TCRdb on the 5' RACE reads, gives a single entry per CDR3 protein. The top ten hold around 0.91% of the sample, which has 500,000 to 600,000 distinct CDR3 sequences, about 20% seen once. The same sample was also used in a study of T cells expressing NK-cell markers.

The sequencing input was CD4+ T cells sorted from blood. These receptors were collected from a woman aged 18-29 years in good health.

V usage is TRBV7-2 and J usage is TRBJ2-1, with TRBD1 as a possible D gene (5 bases). V was clipped by 2 bases and J by 6 bases, with 17 bases between them. CDR3 size: 16 residues. Germline CDR1 and CDR2: SGHTA and FQGNSA. The CDR3 bases are TGTGCCAGCAGCTTAATGCCACAGGCGCGCCGCAATGAGCAGTTCTTC. Translation: CASSLMPQARRNEQFF.

There are many counts of this clonotype. The chain links TRBV20-1 to TRBJ2-7, with a weak D call TRBD1 (5 bases). The CDR3 has 13 amino acids. Germline V gives CDR1 DFQATT, CDR2 SNEGSKA (reference sequence). With 5 bases removed from V and 1 base from J, the gap between germline ends came to 12 bases. CDR3 nucleotides: TGCAGTGCTTCCTTGACAGCATCCTACGAGCAGTACTTC. Its translation is CSASLTASYEQYF.

CDR3: CASSWAGPETQYF. In nucleotides, the CDR3 is TGTGCCAGCAGTTGGGCAGGTCCAGAGACCCAGTACTTC. This sequence joins TRBV27 and TRBJ2-5; no definite D call. The germline CDR1 and CDR2 sequences are MNHEY and SMNVEV (reference sequence). The V end was cut by 4 bases, the J end by 4 bases, with 10 bases between. This CDR3 is built from 13 residues.

This clonotype has a handful of counts. This chain connects TRBV7-8 to TRBJ2-2; D is perhaps TRBD1 (5 bases). The CDR3 runs 13 residues. Trimming removed 1 base from V and 7 bases from J, with 7 bases in between. Germline V gives CDR1 SGHVS, CDR2 FQNEAQ. The CDR3 reads CASSLERGGELFF. CDR3 sequence (DNA): TGTGCCAGCAGCTTAGAAAGGGGCGGGGAGCTGTTTTTT.

This chain joins TRBV12-3 or TRBV12-4 and TRBJ2-7; 11 nucleotides match TRBD1. The CDR3 is 13 amino acids. V lost 11 bases to trimming and J lost 5 bases; unmatched junction nucleotides: 8. CDR3 nucleotides: TGTGCCTGCCGGGACAGGGGGTTCGACGAGCAGTACTTC. Protein product: CACRDRGFDEQYF.

The chain couples TRBV20-1 to TRBJ2-3; TRBD2 might be the D (6 bases). This CDR3 has 14 residues. Germline lookup yields CDR1 DFQATT and CDR2 SNEGSKA (reference sequence). Trimming cost V 2 bases and J 2 bases, with 11 bases left between them. Here the CDR3 DNA reads TGCAGTGCTAGATTTCGGAGGGCCACAGATACGCAGTATTTT. Translating it yields CSARFRRATDTQYF.

This clonotype was seen only a few times. The V gene is TRBV7-2, the J gene TRBJ2-7; 7 bases line up with TRBD2. V shed 0 bases and J 0 bases; nucleotides not matched to a gene: 2. Germline V gene data show CDR1 as SGHTA and CDR2 as FQGNSA. The CDR3 sequence is 15 residues long. The CDR3 DNA reads TGTGCCAGCAGCTTAGCAGCGGGGATCTCCTACGAGCAGTACTTC. As protein: CASSLAAGISYEQYF.

This clonotype has a handful of counts. V usage is TRBV20-1 and J usage is TRBJ1-3, with 7 bases fitting TRBD1. The ends lost 5 bases at V and 2 bases at J; junction bases unmatched: 6. Germline CDR1 is DFQATT and CDR2 is SNEGSKA (reference sequence). This CDR3 has 14 residues. CDR3 residues: CSAEGTETGNTIYF. In DNA, the CDR3 is TGCAGTGCTGAAGGGACAGAGACTGGAAACACCATATATTTT.

The chain couples TRBV12-3 or TRBV12-4 to TRBJ1-1; 8 bases fit TRBD1. The CDR3 sequence is 15 residues long. Trimming cost V 6 bases and J 3 bases; bases outside gene matches: 9. Here the CDR3 DNA reads TGTGCCAGCAGGTGGACAGGGTGGACGGACACTGAAGCTTTCTTT. This translates into CASRWTGWTDTEAFF.

In this sample, this clonotype turned up many times. The chain is built from TRBV5-1 and TRBJ2-5; weak D call: TRBD1 (5 bases). The CDR3 contains 14 residues. Germline loops: CDR1 SGHRS, CDR2 YFSETQ. The ends were cut back, 1 base at V and 5 bases at J, with 12 bases in the middle. The CDR3 DNA reads as TGCGCCAGCAGCTTGCAGGGTAGTGACGAGACCCAGTACTTC. It yields the protein CASSLQGSDETQYF.

V gene TRBV12-3 or TRBV12-4 combines with J gene TRBJ2-5; 10 bases line up with TRBD2. The CDR3 length is 16 residues. V shed 6 bases and J 3 bases; nucleotides not matched to a gene: 10. The CDR3 loop is CASSPSGTSEEETQYF. The CDR3 DNA reads TGTGCCAGCAGCCCTTCCGGGACTAGCGAGGAAGAGACCCAGTACTTC.

This clonotype was recorded a few times. The chain uses TRBV7-9 and TRBJ2-7, with TRBD2 as a possible D gene (5 bases). There are 14 residues in the CDR3. CDR1 SEHNR and CDR2 FQNEAQ come from the germline V gene (reference sequence). V was trimmed by 4 bases and J by 5 bases, leaving 15 bases between them. The CDR3 protein is CASSYNGVWDEQYF. The CDR3 DNA follows: TGTGCCAGCAGCTATAACGGGGTTTGGGACGAGCAGTACTTC.

This clonotype was seen more than once but under ten times. The V call is TRBV5-5, the J call TRBJ2-5, with a possible D match to TRBD1 (5 bases). V lost 0 bases and J lost 4, with 10 bases in between. The germline gives CDR1 SGHKS, CDR2 YYEKEE (reference sequence). The CDR3 length is 14 residues. CDR3 nucleotides: TGTGCCAGCAGCTTGGGGGCAGGGCGAGAGACCCAGTACTTC. The encoded protein is CASSLGAGRETQYF.

This clonotype was detected a few times. V usage is TRBV20-1 and J usage is TRBJ2-2; D is unclear. Germline V gene data show CDR1 as DFQATT and CDR2 as SNEGSKA (reference sequence). The CDR3 extends over 13 amino acids. Trimming removed 7 bases from V and 4 bases from J, with 13 bases in between. The CDR3 loop is CSVVYSGTGELFF. Here the CDR3 DNA reads TGCAGTGTAGTTTATTCCGGCACCGGGGAGCTGTTTTTT.

This clonotype was seen repeatedly, ten times or more. V usage is TRBV12-3 or TRBV12-4 and J usage is TRBJ2-1; perhaps D is TRBD1 or TRBD2 (5 bases each). The CDR3 has 13 amino acids. The V and J ends lost 5 bases and 7 bases respectively, with 12 bases between them. The CDR3 sequence is CASSRDGRNEQFF. CDR3 coding DNA: TGTGCCAGCAGTCGGGACGGAAGAAATGAGCAGTTCTTC.

The rearrangement uses TRBV2 and TRBJ2-2; 14 nucleotides match TRBD2. The length of the CDR3 is 15 residues. Germline V gene sequence: CDR1 SNHLY, CDR2 FYNNEI. J was trimmed by 3 bases and V by 6 bases; bases with no gene match: 0. The CDR3: CASRGLAGDTGELFF. As DNA, the CDR3 is TGTGCCAGCAGGGGACTAGCGGGAGACACCGGGGAGCTGTTTTTT.

This clonotype was seen a few times. The chain carries TRBV24-1 and TRBJ1-5; D ambiguous. Germline V gene sequence: CDR1 KGHDR, CDR2 SFDVKD. V dropped 9 bases and J dropped 0 bases, with 14 bases sitting between them. This CDR3 has 15 residues. The CDR3 DNA reads as TGTGCCACCTTAAAGCCAGATTTTAGCAATCAGCCCCAGCATTTT. It translates to CATLKPDFSNQPQHF.

The chain carries TRBV7-2 and TRBJ2-5, with no clear D. The CDR3 has 12 amino acids. CDR1 and CDR2 (germline): SGHTA, FQGNSA. Trimming shortened V by 4 bases and J by 5 bases, and 8 bases separated the two germline ends. The CDR3 DNA sequence: TGTGCCAGCAGCTGGCAATGGGAGACCCAGTACTTC. Its protein product is CASSWQWETQYF.

This clonotype was seen only a few times. The rearrangement uses TRBV19 and TRBJ2-2; D call uncertain. The germline V and J ends were trimmed by 6 bases and 4 bases, with 15 bases remaining between them. Germline values: CDR1 LNHDA, CDR2 SQIVND (reference sequence). The CDR3 sequence is 15 residues long. The CDR3 sequence: CASRGPSEFTGELFF. In DNA, the CDR3 is TGTGCCAGTAGGGGCCCGAGCGAGTTCACCGGGGAGCTGTTTTTT. Complete variable domain (other parts from reference TRBV19 and TRBJ2-2): DGGITQSPKYLFRKEGQNVTLSCEQNLNHDAMYWYRQDPGQGLRLIYYSQIVNDFQKGDIAEGYSVSREKKESFPLTVTSAQKNPTAFYLCASRGPSEFTGELFFGEGSRLTVL.

This clonotype was counted a few times. The chain employs TRBV20-1 and TRBJ1-1, with TRBD1 matching 8 bases. V shed 3 bases, J shed 4 bases, and the junction held 4 bases outside the gene matches. Germline V lookup: CDR1 DFQATT, CDR2 SNEGSKA (reference sequence). CDR3 length: 13 amino acids. DNA for the CDR3: TGCAGTGCTAGGCTCCAGGGGGCCACTGAAGCTTTCTTT. It is translated as CSARLQGATEAFF.

This sequence joins TRBV19 and TRBJ2-7; tentatively, D is TRBD1 (5 bases). Trimming pared 3 bases from V and 1 base from J, leaving 10 bases between. The CDR3 has 14 residues. CDR1 and CDR2 from the germline V gene are LNHDA and SQIVND (reference sequence). As DNA, the CDR3 is TGTGCCAGTAGTATTGGGCAGGGTTCCTACGAGCAGTACTTC. It translates to CASSIGQGSYEQYF. Using reference TRBV19 and TRBJ2-7 for the parts outside the CDR3, the full variable domain is DGGITQSPKYLFRKEGQNVTLSCEQNLNHDAMYWYRQDPGQGLRLIYYSQIVNDFQKGDIAEGYSVSREKKESFPLTVTSAQKNPTAFYLCASSIGQGSYEQYFGPGTRLTVT.

This clonotype was observed a few times. The chain is built from TRBV29-1 and TRBJ1-4, with TRBD1 matching over 10 bases. The germline V gene has CDR1 SQVTM and CDR2 ANQGSEA. The CDR3 loop spans 13 amino acids. V lost 6 bases, J lost 8 bases, and 6 bases stayed unmatched. This chain's CDR3 is CSVAGQGLEKLFF. CDR3 in DNA: TGCAGCGTGGCGGGACAGGGGTTGGAAAAACTGTTTTTT.

The table lists this clonotype with a few counts. The chain employs TRBV6-5 and TRBJ1-2; perhaps TRBD1 as D (5 bases). The CDR3 is 14 residues long. Germline V gene sequence: CDR1 MNHEY, CDR2 SVGAGI. The ends were cut back, 5 bases at V and 3 bases at J, with 13 bases in the middle. The CDR3 DNA reads as TGTGCCAGCAGTAACCTTCAGGGATACTATGGCTACACCTTC. It encodes CASSNLQGYYGYTF.

This chain links TRBV3-1 with TRBJ1-1, with TRBD1 matching over 7 bases. J lost 3 bases, V lost 6 bases, and 7 bases had no gene match. This CDR3 has 14 residues. CDR1 is LGHDT and CDR2 is YNNKEL in the germline V gene (reference sequence). Here the CDR3 DNA reads TGTGCCAGCAGTCGACAGGGAGTGGACACTGAAGCTTTCTTT. It specifies CASSRQGVDTEAFF.

This clonotype appeared a single time. This chain uses TRBV20-1 with TRBJ2-7; 8 bases are shared with TRBD1. The V gene's germline CDR1 is DFQATT and CDR2 SNEGSKA (reference sequence). V trimming: 6 bases; J trimming: 0 bases; junction bases outside the gene matches: 10. The CDR3 has 15 residues. CDR3 residues: CSASPTTGDSYEQYF. The CDR3 DNA is TGCAGTGCCTCCCCGACGACAGGGGACTCCTACGAGCAGTACTTC.

Ten or more counts support this clonotype. The chain combines TRBV29-1 with TRBJ2-6; perhaps TRBD1 as D (5 bases). This CDR3 comprises 13 residues. V lost 8 bases, J lost 0 bases, and 8 bases lay in between. Germline values: CDR1 SQVTM, CDR2 ANQGSEA. The CDR3 is CSIQGSGANVLTF. CDR3 DNA: TGCAGCATCCAGGGCTCTGGGGCCAACGTCCTGACTTTC.